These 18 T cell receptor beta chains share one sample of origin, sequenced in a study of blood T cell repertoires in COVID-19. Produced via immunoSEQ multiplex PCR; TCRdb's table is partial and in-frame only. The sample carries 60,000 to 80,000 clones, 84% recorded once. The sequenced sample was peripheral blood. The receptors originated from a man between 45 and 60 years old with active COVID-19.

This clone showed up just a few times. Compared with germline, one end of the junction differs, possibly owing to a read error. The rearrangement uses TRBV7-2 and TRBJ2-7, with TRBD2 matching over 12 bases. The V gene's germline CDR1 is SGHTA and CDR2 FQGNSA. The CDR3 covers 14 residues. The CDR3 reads CASSLAGGRYEQYF. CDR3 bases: TGTGCCAGCAGCCTAGCGGGAGGGAGGTACGAGCAGTACTTC. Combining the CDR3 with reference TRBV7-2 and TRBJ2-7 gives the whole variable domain GAGVSQSPSNKVTEKGKDVELRCDPISGHTALYWYRQSLGQGLEFLIYFQGNSAPDKSGLPSDRFSAERTGGSVSTLTIQRTQQEDSAVYLCASSLAGGRYEQYFGPGTRLTVT.

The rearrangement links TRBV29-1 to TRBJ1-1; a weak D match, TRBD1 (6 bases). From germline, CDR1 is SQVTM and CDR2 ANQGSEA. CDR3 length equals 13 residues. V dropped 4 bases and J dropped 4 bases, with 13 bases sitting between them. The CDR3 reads CSVGQGSGTEAFF. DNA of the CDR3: TGCAGCGTTGGCCAGGGGTCGGGCACTGAAGCTTTCTTT. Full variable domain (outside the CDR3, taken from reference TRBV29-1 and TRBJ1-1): SAVISQKPSRDICQRGTSLTIQCQVDSQVTMMFWYRQQPGQSLTLIATANQGSEATYESGFVIDKFPISRPNLTFSTLTVSNMSPEDSSIYLCSVGQGSGTEAFFGQGTRLTVV.

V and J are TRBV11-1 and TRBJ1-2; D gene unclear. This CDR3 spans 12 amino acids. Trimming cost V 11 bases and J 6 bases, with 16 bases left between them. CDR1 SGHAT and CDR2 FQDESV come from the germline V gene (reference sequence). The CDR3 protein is CASGPRRHGYTF. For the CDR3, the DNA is TGTGCCTCAGGACCCCGGAGGCATGGCTACACCTTC.

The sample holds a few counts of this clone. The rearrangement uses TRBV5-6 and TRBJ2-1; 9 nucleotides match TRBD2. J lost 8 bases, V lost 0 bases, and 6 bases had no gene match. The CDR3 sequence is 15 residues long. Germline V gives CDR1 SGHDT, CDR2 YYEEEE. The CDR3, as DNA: TGTGCCAGCAGCTTGGGACTAGCGGCTTGGGATGAGCAGTTCTTC. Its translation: CASSLGLAAWDEQFF.

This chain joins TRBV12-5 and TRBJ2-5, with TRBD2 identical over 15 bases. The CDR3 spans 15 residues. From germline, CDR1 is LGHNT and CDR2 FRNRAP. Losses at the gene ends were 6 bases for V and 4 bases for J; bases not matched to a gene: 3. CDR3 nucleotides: TGTGCTAGTGGAAAGGGACTAGCGGGGGGAGAGACCCAGTACTTC. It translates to CASGKGLAGGETQYF.

In nucleotides, the CDR3 is TGTGCCACCCCACCCCCTAGCGCGAACACCGGGGAGCTGTTTTTT. Encoded protein: CATPPPSANTGELFF. The V gene is TRBV5-3, the J gene TRBJ2-2; TRBD2 is a possible D gene (6 bases). TRBV5-3 is given ORF status, its function remaining uncertain. CDR3 length: 15 residues. Trimming removed 9 bases from V and 0 bases from J, with 15 bases in between.

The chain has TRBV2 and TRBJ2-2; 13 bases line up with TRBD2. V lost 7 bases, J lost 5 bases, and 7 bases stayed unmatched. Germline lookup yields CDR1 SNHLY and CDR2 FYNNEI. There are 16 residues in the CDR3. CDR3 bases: TGTGCCAGCAACGAGGGACTAGCGGGATTAACCGGGGAGCTGTTTTTT. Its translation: CASNEGLAGLTGELFF.

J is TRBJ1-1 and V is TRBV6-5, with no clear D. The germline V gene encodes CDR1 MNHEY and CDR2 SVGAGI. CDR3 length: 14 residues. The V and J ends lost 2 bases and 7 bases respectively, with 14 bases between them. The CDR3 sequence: CASSYLPGMSEAFF. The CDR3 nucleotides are TGTGCCAGCAGTTACCTCCCGGGTATGAGTGAAGCTTTCTTT.

This CDR3 reads CASSPRTGGGVEGYTF. The CDR3, as DNA: TGTGCCAGCAGCCCTCGGACAGGGGGCGGGGTTGAGGGCTACACCTTC. The chain is built from TRBV3-1 (or the pseudogene TRBV3-2) and TRBJ1-2, with 11 bases that match TRBD1. With 4 bases clipped from V and 8 bases from J, the junction kept 12 bases outside the gene matches. Germline V gene sequence: CDR1 LGHDT, CDR2 YNNKEL (reference sequence). The CDR3 loop spans 16 amino acids.

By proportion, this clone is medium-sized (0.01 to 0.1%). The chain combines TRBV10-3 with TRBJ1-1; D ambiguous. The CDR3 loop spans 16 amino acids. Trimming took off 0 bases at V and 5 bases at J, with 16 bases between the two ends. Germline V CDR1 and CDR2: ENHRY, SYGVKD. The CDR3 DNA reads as TGTGCCATCAGTGAGTCGTCCTTGCGGGGAGGGACTGAAGCTTTCTTT. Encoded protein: CAISESSLRGGTEAFF.

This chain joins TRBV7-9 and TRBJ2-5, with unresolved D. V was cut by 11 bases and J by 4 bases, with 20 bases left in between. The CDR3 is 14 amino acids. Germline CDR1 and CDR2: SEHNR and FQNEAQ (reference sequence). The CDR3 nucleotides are TGTGCCCTCACTCGAGGAGAGGCGAGAGAGACCCAGTACTTC. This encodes CALTRGEARETQYF.

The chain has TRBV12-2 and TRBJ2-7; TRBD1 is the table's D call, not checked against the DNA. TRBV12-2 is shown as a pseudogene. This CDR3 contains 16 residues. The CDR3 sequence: CASRYNRRDRDYEQYF. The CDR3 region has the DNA TGTGCAAGTCGCTACAACCGCCGGGACAGGGACTACGAGCAGTACTTC.

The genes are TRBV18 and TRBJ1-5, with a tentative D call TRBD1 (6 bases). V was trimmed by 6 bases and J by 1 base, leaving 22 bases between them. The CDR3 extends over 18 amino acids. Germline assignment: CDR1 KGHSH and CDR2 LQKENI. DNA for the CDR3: TGTGCCAGCTCCCTTGGACAGATTGTAGATATAAGCAATCAGCCCCAGCATTTT. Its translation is CASSLGQIVDISNQPQHF.

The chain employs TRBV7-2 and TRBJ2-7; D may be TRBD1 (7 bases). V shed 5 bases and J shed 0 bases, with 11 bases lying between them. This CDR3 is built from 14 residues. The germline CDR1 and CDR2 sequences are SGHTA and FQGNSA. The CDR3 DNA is TGTGCCAGCAGCACGCAGGGGGGCTCCTACGAGCAGTACTTC. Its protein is CASSTQGGSYEQYF.

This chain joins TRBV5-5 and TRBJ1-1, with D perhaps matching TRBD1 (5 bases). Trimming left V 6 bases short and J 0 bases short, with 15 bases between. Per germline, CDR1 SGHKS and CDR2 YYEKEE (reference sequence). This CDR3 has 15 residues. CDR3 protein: CASTRGGGMNTEAFF. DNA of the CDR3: TGTGCCAGCACCCGGGGCGGGGGAATGAACACTGAAGCTTTCTTT.

As DNA, the CDR3 is TGTGCCAGCAGCTTCGGACTCCGCACAGGGGGTAAAAAGGAAAAACTGTTTTTT. Translated, it gives CASSFGLRTGGKKEKLFF. The chain carries TRBV28 and TRBJ1-4; 8 bases map to TRBD1. In germline, CDR1 is MDHEN, CDR2 SYDVKM. This CDR3 has 18 residues. V shed 6 bases and J 8 bases; nucleotides not matched to a gene: 20.

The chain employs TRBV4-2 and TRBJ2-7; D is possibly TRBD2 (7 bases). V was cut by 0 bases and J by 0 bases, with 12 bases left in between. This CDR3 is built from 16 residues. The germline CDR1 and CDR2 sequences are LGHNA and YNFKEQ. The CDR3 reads CASSQDEGGGSYEQYF. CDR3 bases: TGTGCCAGCAGCCAAGATGAAGGGGGGGGCTCCTACGAGCAGTACTTC.

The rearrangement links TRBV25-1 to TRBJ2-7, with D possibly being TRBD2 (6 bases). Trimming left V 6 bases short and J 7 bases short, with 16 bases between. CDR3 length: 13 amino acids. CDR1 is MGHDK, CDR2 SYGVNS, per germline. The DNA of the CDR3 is TGTGCCAGCAGGGGTCGCGGGGCTGGAGAGCAGTACTTC. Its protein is CASRGRGAGEQYF.